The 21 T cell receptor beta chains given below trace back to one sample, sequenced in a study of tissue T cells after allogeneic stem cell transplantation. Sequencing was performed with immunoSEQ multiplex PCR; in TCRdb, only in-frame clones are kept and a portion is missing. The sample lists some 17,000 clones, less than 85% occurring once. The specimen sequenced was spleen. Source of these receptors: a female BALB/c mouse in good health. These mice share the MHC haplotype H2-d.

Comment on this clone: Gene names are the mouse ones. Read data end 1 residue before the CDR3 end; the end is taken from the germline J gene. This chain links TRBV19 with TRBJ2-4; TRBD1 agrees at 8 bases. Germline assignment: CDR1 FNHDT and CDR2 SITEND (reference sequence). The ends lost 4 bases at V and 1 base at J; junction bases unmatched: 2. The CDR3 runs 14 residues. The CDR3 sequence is CASSSQGGQNTLYF. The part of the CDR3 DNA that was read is TGTGCCAGCAGTTCACAGGGGGGTCAAAACACCTTGTAC.

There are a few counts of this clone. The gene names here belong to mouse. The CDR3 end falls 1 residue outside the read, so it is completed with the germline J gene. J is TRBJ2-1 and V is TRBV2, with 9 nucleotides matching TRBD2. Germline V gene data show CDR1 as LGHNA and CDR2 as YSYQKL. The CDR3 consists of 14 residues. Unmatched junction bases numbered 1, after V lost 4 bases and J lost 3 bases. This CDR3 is CASSRLGVYAEQFF. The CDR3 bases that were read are TGTGCCAGCAGCCGACTGGGGGTCTATGCTGAGCAGTTC.

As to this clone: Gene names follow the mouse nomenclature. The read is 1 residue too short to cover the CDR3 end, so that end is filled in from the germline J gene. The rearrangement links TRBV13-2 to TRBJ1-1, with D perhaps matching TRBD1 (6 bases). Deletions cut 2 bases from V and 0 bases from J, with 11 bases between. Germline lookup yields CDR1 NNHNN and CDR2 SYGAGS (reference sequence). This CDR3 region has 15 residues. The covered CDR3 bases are TGTGCCAGCGGTGAGAGAGGGGGGTCAAACACAGAAGTCTTC. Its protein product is CASGERGGSNTEVF. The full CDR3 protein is CASGERGGSNTEVFF.

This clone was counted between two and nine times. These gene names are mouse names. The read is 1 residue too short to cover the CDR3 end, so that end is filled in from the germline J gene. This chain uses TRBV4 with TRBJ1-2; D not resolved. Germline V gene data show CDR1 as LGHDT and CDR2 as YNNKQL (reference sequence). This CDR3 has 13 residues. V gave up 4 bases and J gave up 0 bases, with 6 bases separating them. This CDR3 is CASSFQANSDYTF. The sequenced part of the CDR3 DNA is TGTGCCAGCAGCTTTCAAGCAAACTCCGACTACACC.

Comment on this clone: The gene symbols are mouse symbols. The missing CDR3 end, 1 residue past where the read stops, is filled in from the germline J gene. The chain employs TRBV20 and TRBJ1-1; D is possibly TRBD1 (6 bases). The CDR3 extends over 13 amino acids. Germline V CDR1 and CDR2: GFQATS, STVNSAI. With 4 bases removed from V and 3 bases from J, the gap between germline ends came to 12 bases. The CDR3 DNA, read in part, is TGTGGTGCTATTTCCGGGACACACACAGAAGTCTTC. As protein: CGAISGTHTEVF. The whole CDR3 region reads CGAISGTHTEVFF.

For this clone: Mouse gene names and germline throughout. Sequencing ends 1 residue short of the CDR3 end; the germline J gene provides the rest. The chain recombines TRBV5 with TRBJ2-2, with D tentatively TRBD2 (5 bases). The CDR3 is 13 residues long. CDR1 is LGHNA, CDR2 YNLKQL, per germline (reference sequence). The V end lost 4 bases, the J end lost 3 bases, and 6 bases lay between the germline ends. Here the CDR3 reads CASSPGHTGQLYF. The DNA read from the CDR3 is TGTGCCAGCAGCCCTGGGCACACCGGGCAGCTCTAC.

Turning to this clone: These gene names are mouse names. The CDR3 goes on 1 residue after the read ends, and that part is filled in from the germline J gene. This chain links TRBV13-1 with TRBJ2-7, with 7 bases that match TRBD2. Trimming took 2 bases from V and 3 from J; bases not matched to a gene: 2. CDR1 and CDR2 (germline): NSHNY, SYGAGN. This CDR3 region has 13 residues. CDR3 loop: CASSEPGGYEQYF. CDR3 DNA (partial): TGTGCCAGCAGTGAACCTGGGGGCTATGAACAGTAC.

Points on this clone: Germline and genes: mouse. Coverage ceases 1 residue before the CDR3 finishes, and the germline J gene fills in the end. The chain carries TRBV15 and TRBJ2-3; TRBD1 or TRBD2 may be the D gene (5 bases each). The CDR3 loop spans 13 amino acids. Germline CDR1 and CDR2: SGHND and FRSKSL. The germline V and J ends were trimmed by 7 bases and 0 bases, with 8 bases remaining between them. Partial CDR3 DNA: TGTGCCAGCACCTGGGACAGTGCAGAAACGCTGTAT. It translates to CASTWDSAETLY. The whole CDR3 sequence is CASTWDSAETLYF.

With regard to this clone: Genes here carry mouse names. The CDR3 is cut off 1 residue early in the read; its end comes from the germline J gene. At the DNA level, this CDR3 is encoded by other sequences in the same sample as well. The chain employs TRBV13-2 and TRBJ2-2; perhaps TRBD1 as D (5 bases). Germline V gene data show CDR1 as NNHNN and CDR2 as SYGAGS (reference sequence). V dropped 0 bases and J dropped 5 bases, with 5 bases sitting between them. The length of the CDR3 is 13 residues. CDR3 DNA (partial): TGTGCCAGCGGTGATGCAGGGACCGGGCAGCTCTAC. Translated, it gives CASGDAGTGQLY. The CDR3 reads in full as CASGDAGTGQLYF.

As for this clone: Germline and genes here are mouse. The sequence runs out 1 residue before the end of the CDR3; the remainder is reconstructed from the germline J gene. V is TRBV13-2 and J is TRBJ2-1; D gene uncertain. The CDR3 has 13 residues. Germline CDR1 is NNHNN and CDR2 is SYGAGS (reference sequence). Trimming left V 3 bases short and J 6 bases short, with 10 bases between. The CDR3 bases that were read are TGTGCCAGCGGTGGAACCAAAACTGCTGAGCAGTTC. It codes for CASGGTKTAEQF. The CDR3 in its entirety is CASGGTKTAEQFF.

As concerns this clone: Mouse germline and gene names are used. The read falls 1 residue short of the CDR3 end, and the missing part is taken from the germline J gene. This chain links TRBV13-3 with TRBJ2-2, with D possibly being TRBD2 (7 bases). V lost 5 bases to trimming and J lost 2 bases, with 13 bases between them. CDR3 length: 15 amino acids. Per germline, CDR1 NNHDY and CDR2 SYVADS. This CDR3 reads CASRRGARNTGQLYF. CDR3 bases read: TGTGCCAGCAGACGGGGGGCGAGGAACACCGGGCAGCTCTAC.

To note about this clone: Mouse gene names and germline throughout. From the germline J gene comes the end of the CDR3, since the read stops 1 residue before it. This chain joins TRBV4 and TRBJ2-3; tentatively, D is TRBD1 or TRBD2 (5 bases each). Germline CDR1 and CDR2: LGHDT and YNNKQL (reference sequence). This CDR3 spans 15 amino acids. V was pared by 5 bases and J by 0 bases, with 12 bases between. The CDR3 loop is CASSPRGSSAETLYF. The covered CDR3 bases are TGTGCCAGCAGCCCCCGGGGGAGTAGTGCAGAAACGCTGTAT.

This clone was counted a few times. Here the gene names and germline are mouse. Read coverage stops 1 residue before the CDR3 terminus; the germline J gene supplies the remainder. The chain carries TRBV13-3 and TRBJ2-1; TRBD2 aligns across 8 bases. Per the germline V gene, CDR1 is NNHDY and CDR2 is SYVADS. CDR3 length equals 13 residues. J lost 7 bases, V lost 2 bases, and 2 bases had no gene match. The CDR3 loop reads CASSDLGGAEQFF. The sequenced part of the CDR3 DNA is TGTGCCAGCAGTGACCTGGGGGGAGCTGAGCAGTTC.

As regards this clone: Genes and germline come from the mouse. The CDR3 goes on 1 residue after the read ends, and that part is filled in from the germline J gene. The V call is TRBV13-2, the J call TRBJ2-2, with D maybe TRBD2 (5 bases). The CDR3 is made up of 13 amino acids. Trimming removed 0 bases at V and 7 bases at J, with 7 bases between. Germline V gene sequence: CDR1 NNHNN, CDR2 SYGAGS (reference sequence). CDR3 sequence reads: CASGDAGFGQLYF. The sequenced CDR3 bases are TGTGCCAGCGGTGATGCTGGGTTCGGGCAGCTCTAC.

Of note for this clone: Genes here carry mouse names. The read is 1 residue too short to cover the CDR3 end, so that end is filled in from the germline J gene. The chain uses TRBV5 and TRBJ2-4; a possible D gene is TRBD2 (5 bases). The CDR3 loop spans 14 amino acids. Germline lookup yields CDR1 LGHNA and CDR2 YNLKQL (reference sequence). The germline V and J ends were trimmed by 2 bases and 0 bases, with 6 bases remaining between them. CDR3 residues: CASSQLGSQNTLYF. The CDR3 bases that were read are TGTGCCAGCAGCCAACTGGGTAGTCAAAACACCTTGTAC.

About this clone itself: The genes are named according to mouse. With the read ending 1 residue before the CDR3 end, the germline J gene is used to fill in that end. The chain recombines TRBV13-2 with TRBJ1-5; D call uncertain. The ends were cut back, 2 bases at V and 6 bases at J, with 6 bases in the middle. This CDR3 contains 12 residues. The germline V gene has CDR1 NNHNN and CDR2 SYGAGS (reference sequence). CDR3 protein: CASGEFRQAPLF. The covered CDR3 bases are TGTGCCAGCGGTGAATTCCGCCAGGCTCCGCTT.

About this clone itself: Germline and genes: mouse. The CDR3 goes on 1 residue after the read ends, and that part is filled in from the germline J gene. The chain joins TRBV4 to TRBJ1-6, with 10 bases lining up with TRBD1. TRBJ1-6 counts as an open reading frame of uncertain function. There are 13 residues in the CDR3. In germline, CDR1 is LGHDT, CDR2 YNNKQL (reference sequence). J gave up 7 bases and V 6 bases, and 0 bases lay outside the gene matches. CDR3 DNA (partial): TGTGCCAGCAGGGACAGGGGGAATTCGCCCCTCTAC. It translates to CASRDRGNSPLY. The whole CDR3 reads CASRDRGNSPLYF.

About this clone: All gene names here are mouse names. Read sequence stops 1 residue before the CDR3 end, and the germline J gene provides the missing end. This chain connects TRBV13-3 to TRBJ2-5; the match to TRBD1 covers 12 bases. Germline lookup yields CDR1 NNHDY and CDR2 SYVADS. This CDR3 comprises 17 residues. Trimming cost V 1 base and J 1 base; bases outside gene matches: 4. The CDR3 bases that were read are TGTGCCAGCAGTGATTTGGGACAGGGGGCCGACCAAGACACCCAGTAC. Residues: CASSDLGQGADQDTQY. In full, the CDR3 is CASSDLGQGADQDTQYF.

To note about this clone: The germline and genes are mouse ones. The CDR3 sequence: CAWSLNRANSDYTF. The CDR3 bases that were read are TGTGCCTGGAGTCTAAACAGGGCAAACTCCGACTACACC. The chain links TRBV31 to TRBJ1-2; tentative D call: TRBD1 (6 bases). The missing CDR3 end, 1 residue past where the read stops, is filled in from the germline J gene. The CDR3 has 14 residues. Germline V CDR1 and CDR2: GKSSPN, SITVG. The V end lost 0 bases, the J end lost 0 bases, and 8 bases lay between the germline ends. Combining the CDR3 with reference TRBV31 and TRBJ1-2 gives the whole variable domain AQTIHQWPVAEIKAVGSPLSLGCTIKGKSSPNLYWYWQATGGTLQQLFYSITVGQVESVVQLNLSASRPKDDQFILSTEKLLLSHSGFYLCAWSLNRANSDYTFGSGTRLLVI.

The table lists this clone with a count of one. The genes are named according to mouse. The CDR3: CASSIRGANTEVFF. Incomplete CDR3 DNA: TGTGCCAGCAGTATAAGGGGGGCAAACACAGAAGTCTTC. This chain connects TRBV19 to TRBJ1-1, with D possibly TRBD1 on 6 matching bases. The CDR3 end is not reached by the read, which stops 1 residue before it; the germline J gene fills it in. The germline CDR1 and CDR2 sequences are FNHDT and SITEND (reference sequence). V was trimmed by 1 base and J by 0 bases, leaving 7 bases between them. The CDR3 loop spans 14 amino acids. The full variable domain, rest sourced from reference TRBV19 and TRBJ1-1, is GGIITQTPKFLIGQEGQKLTLKCQQNFNHDTMYWYRQDSGKGLRLIYYSITENDLQKGDLSEGYDASREKKSSFSLTVTSAQKNEMAVFLCASSIRGANTEVFFGKGTRLTVV.

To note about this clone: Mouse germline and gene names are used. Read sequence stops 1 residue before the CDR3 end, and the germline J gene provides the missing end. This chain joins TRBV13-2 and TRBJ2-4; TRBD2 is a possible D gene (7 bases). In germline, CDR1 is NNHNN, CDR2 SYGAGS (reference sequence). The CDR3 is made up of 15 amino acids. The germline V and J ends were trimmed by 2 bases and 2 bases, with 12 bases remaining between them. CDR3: CASGDGGRVQNTLYF. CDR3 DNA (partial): TGTGCCAGCGGTGACGGGGGGCGCGTTCAAAACACCTTGTAC.